These 21 T cell receptor beta chains originate from one sample sequenced in a study of blood T cell dynamics during melanoma immunotherapy. TCRdb keeps only in-frame clones here, not all; method: immunoSEQ multiplex PCR. The repertoire holds about 11,000 clones, with less than 90% as singletons. The time point here: week 3, after first cycle of checkpoint inhibitor. Sequencing was performed on blood, taken from a patient treated with checkpoint blockade. The receptor source for this set is a human donor with melanoma.

The V gene is TRBV6-1, the J gene TRBJ2-7; D may match TRBD1 or TRBD2 (7 bases each). The CDR3 is 14 amino acids. Trimming cost V 5 bases and J 2 bases, with 13 bases left between them. CDR1 and CDR2 from the germline V gene are MNHNS and SASEGT. Here the CDR3 DNA reads TGTGCCAGCAGTTCCCAGGGGGGGACCTACGAGCAGTACTTC. Amino acid sequence: CASSSQGGTYEQYF.

The CDR3 DNA is TGTGCCAGCAGCTTAACGACAGCTCGGAACACTGAAGCTTTCTTT. Protein product: CASSLTTARNTEAFF. The genes are TRBV7-3 and TRBJ1-1, with D tentatively TRBD1 (5 bases). The V gene lost 0 bases and the J gene lost 1 base, with 9 bases spanning the gap. CDR1 is SGHTA and CDR2 is FQGTGA in the germline V gene. The CDR3 is made up of 15 amino acids.

This clone was observed once. This sequence joins TRBV10-3 and TRBJ1-2; 10 bases align to TRBD1. The CDR3 length is 15 residues. Germline assignment: CDR1 ENHRY and CDR2 SYGVKD. With V trimmed by 4 bases and J by 6 bases, 8 bases remained unmatched. CDR3 bases: TGTGCCATCAGTGCCGGACAGGGGGAAGCTCATGGCTACACCTTC. Residues: CAISAGQGEAHGYTF.

Only a few counts were recorded for this clone. This chain links TRBV19 with TRBJ1-6; perhaps TRBD1 as D (6 bases). This CDR3 region has 13 residues. V lost 3 bases, J lost 14 bases, and 14 bases lay in between. Germline values: CDR1 LNHDA, CDR2 SQIVND (reference sequence). The CDR3 sequence: CASSIGQPSTLHF. The DNA of the CDR3 is TGTGCCAGTAGTATTGGACAGCCTTCCACCCTCCACTTT. The full variable domain, in which reference TRBV19 and TRBJ1-6 provide the parts outside the CDR3, is DGGITQSPKYLFRKEGQNVTLSCEQNLNHDAMYWYRQDPGQGLRLIYYSQIVNDFQKGDIAEGYSVSREKKESFPLTVTSAQKNPTAFYLCASSIGQPSTLHFGNGTRLTVT.

CDR3 in amino acids: CASSLVGNEKLFF. CDR3 bases: TGTGCCAGCAGCTTAGTTGGGAATGAAAAACTGTTTTTT. This chain connects TRBV11-3 to TRBJ1-4; no clear D gene. CDR1 is SGHNT, CDR2 YENEEA, per germline. V gave up 1 base and J gave up 5 bases, with 5 bases separating them. This CDR3 is 13 amino acids long.

This chain uses TRBV6-6 with TRBJ2-2, with 7 bases fitting TRBD2. The CDR3 runs to 13 residues. The junction had 2 bases not matched to a gene; V was cut back by 5 bases and J by 5 bases. The V gene's germline CDR1 is MNHNY and CDR2 SVGAGI (reference sequence). The chain's CDR3 is CASSREGTGELFF. CDR3 DNA: TGTGCCAGCAGTAGGGAGGGGACCGGGGAGCTGTTTTTT.

This clone was recorded only once. This chain connects TRBV7-8 to TRBJ1-2; TRBD1 matches 10 bases. Germline lookup yields CDR1 SGHVS and CDR2 FQNEAQ. V shed 1 base, J shed 7 bases, and the junction held 6 bases outside the gene matches. CDR3 length: 15 residues. The CDR3 here is CASSLGTGGSRGYTF. Written as DNA, the CDR3 is TGTGCCAGCAGCTTAGGGACAGGGGGGAGTCGTGGCTACACCTTC.

This chain's CDR3 is CASSHHRSTRDEQFF. As DNA, the CDR3 is TGTGCCAGCAGTCACCACAGGAGTACTAGGGATGAGCAGTTCTTC. The chain is built from TRBV7-9 and TRBJ2-1; D may be TRBD1 or TRBD2 (5 bases each). V was trimmed by 6 bases and J by 8 bases, leaving 20 bases between them. The germline CDR1 and CDR2 sequences are SEHNR and FQNEAQ (reference sequence). The CDR3 is made up of 15 amino acids.

The genes are TRBV7-6 and TRBJ2-3; 10 nucleotides align to TRBD2. The CDR3 is 16 residues long. V shed 1 base, J shed 1 base, and the junction held 2 bases outside the gene matches. The germline CDR1 and CDR2 sequences are SGHVS and FNYEAQ. This chain's CDR3 is CASSLGTSGGTDTQYF. The CDR3 bases are TGTGCCAGCAGCTTAGGAACTAGCGGGGGCACAGATACGCAGTATTTT.

The gene calls are TRBV2 and TRBJ2-7; D is unclear. CDR1 is SNHLY, CDR2 FYNNEI, per germline. V lost 7 bases to trimming and J lost 7 bases, with 11 bases between them. The CDR3 spans 11 residues. This CDR3 reads CASNGLMEQYF. CDR3 DNA: TGTGCCAGCAACGGCCTTATGGAGCAGTACTTC.

The count of this clone is one. The CDR3 DNA reads TGCGCCAGCAGCCCCTCAAGACGGAACTATGGCTACACCTTC. Its translation is CASSPSRRNYGYTF. The chain links TRBV4-3 to TRBJ1-2; no clear D. V dropped 4 bases and J dropped 2 bases, with 11 bases sitting between them. The germline V gene encodes CDR1 LGHNA and CDR2 YSLEER. The CDR3 has 14 amino acids.

The chain has TRBV5-4 and TRBJ2-5; the D gene could be TRBD1 or TRBD2 (5 bases each). The CDR3 covers 14 residues. Between the trimmed V and J ends, which lost 3 bases and 1 base, there was a span of 10 bases. Germline V gene data show CDR1 as SGHNT and CDR2 as YYREEE (reference sequence). For the CDR3, the DNA is TGTGCCAGCAGCTCCTCCGGGACCCAAGAGACCCAGTACTTC. As protein: CASSSSGTQETQYF.

This clone is a singleton in its sample. The chain joins TRBV6-5 to TRBJ1-3, with a weak D call TRBD1 (6 bases). V lost 0 bases and J 3 bases, leaving 12 bases between the germline ends. CDR3 length: 16 amino acids. The germline V gene has CDR1 MNHEY and CDR2 SVGAGI. CDR3 residues: CASSYSTGTYGNTIYF. Written as DNA, the CDR3 is TGTGCCAGCAGTTACTCCACCGGGACATATGGAAACACCATATATTTT.

The CDR3 nucleotides are TGTGCCAGCAGCCCGGTGGCTAGCGGGGGGGTTGGAGAGACCCAGTACTTC. Translated, it gives CASSPVASGGVGETQYF. J is TRBJ2-5 and V is TRBV13; 12 bases map to TRBD2. CDR1 and CDR2 (germline): PRHDT, FYEKMQ (reference sequence). This CDR3 is built from 17 residues. V lost 5 bases to trimming and J lost 4 bases; unmatched junction nucleotides: 11.

The rearrangement uses TRBV4-3 and TRBJ2-2; D not certain. This CDR3 spans 15 amino acids. The V and J ends lost 4 bases and 0 bases respectively, with 9 bases between them. CDR1 is LGHNA and CDR2 is YSLEER in the germline V gene. Here the CDR3 DNA reads TGCGCCAGCAGCCTTTGGACCGCGAACACCGGGGAGCTGTTTTTT. Translating it yields CASSLWTANTGELFF.

V usage is TRBV6-1 and J usage is TRBJ1-2; 7 bases align to TRBD1. V dropped 2 bases and J dropped 5; count of bases not matched to a gene: 8. Germline-derived CDR1 and CDR2 are MNHNS and SASEGT. CDR3 length equals 15 residues. CDR3 sequence: CASSELRQGGYGYTF. The CDR3 nucleotides read TGTGCCAGCAGTGAATTGAGACAGGGAGGGTATGGCTACACCTTC.

This chain joins TRBV5-5 and TRBJ2-2; D is possibly TRBD2 (6 bases). Per germline, CDR1 SGHKS and CDR2 YYEKEE (reference sequence). Trimming left V 5 bases short and J 6 bases short, with 11 bases between. The CDR3 is 13 amino acids. CDR3 DNA: TGTGCCAGCAGACCCTCGGGGGCCGGGGAGCTGTTTTTT. Protein product: CASRPSGAGELFF.

This chain links TRBV6-5 with TRBJ1-2; D may be TRBD1 (6 bases). This CDR3 is built from 13 residues. The germline V and J ends were trimmed by 7 bases and 2 bases, with 11 bases remaining between them. In germline, CDR1 is MNHEY, CDR2 SVGAGI. CDR3 residues: CASTRQENYGYTF. Here the CDR3 DNA reads TGTGCCAGCACCCGACAGGAGAACTATGGCTACACCTTC.

The rearrangement uses TRBV19 and TRBJ1-5; possibly TRBD1 for D (6 bases). This CDR3 has 15 residues. The ends were cut back, 2 bases at V and 2 bases at J, with 10 bases in the middle. Germline CDR1 reads LNHDA; CDR2 reads SQIVND (reference sequence). The CDR3 sequence is CASSIIQGGNQPQHF. The CDR3 coding sequence is TGTGCCAGTAGTATAATACAGGGTGGCAATCAGCCCCAGCATTTT.

The chain links TRBV7-3 to TRBJ2-5; 7 bases are shared with TRBD1. Germline CDR1 SGHTA, CDR2 FQGTGA. V lost 5 bases and J lost 5; bases outside the gene matches: 11. There are 15 residues in the CDR3. CDR3 coding DNA: TGTGCCAGCAGCCTCTCCGGGACCAGGGGGGAGACCCAGTACTTC. Protein: CASSLSGTRGETQYF.

CDR3 DNA: TGCGCCAGCACGGCGGCGGGCCGAAGCTCCTATAATTCACCCCTCCACTTT. The encoded protein is CASTAAGRSSYNSPLHF. The chain is built from TRBV10-2 and TRBJ1-6; D unresolved. The germline V and J ends were trimmed by 7 bases and 0 bases, with 16 bases remaining between them. The CDR3 sequence is 17 residues long. Germline lookup yields CDR1 WSHSY and CDR2 SAAADI.